The present TCR beta chain was sequenced within a study of OX40 agonist ivuxolimab in advanced cancers. About the study: Patients achieving partial responses numbered three: one hepatocellular carcinoma case and two cutaneous melanoma cases.

The assay was immunoSEQ multiplex PCR, and TCRdb's table has in-frame clones only and misses some. The table lists some 50,000 clones, around 88% of them singletons. The germline CDR1 and CDR2 sequences are SGHRS and YFSETQ. Trimming at V came to 4 bases and at J to 3 bases, leaving 11 bases not matched to a gene. The CDR3 contains 16 residues. V and J are TRBV5-1 and TRBJ2-3; 7 bases align to TRBD1. This clonotype originated in an adult with an advanced solid tumor such as melanoma, head and neck, liver or kidney cancer. The specimen was CD4+ or CD8+ T cells sorted from blood, collected in a trial of the OX40 agonist ivuxolimab. This CDR3 is CASSLNRGMSTDTQYF. CDR3 bases: TGCGCCAGCAGCCTAAACAGGGGAATGAGTACAGATACGCAGTATTTT.